This is a list of T cell receptor beta chains from one sample in a study of blood T cell repertoires in COVID-19. The repertoire was sequenced with immunoSEQ multiplex PCR; TCRdb's copy has only in-frame clones and lacks some. The sample records 350,000 to 450,000 clones, nearly 90% being singletons. Sequenced input: PBMCs or T cells enriched from blood (not recorded which). These receptor sequences come from a young woman who had recovered from COVID-19. The CDR3 runs from the conserved cysteine through the conserved F or W. D genes are given only for firm matches. Clone size is given for some rows only: seen once, a few or many times, or a class if the clone is expanded.

CDR3 length | J gene | clone size | D gene | V gene | CDR3 DNA | CDR3 protein
16 | TRBJ1-4 | . | . | TRBV15 | TGTGCCACCAGCAGAGCCCAGGGAGGGACCAATGAAAAACTGTTTTTT | CATSRAQGGTNEKLFF
13 | TRBJ1-3 | . | . | TRBV29-1 | TGCAGCGGGCGGGGAGAACCTGGAAACACCATATATTTT | CSGRGEPGNTIYF
12 | TRBJ2-1 | . | . | TRBV24-1 | TGTGCCACCAGTGATTGGGCTGGTGAGCAGTTCTTC | CATSDWAGEQFF
22 | TRBJ1-2 | few | TRBD1 | TRBV10-1 | TGCGCCAGCAGTGAGAGAGTTTATCGGACAGGGTTTGGGTTAGGTCTCAGCTATGGCTACACCTTC | CASSERVYRTGFGLGLSYGYTF
14 | TRBJ1-1 | . | TRBD1 | TRBV28 | TGTGCCAGCATTCTATACAGGGGGAACACTGAAGCTTTCTTT | CASILYRGNTEAFF
16 | TRBJ2-2 | once | TRBD2 | TRBV7-2 | TGTGCCAGCAGCTTAGCCAGCGGGAAGAACACCGGGGAGCTGTTTTTT | CASSLASGKNTGELFF
15 | TRBJ1-6 | once | . | TRBV5-4 | TGTGCCAGCAGCTCCGATACAGGGTTAAATTCACCCCTCCACTTT | CASSSDTGLNSPLHF
16 | TRBJ2-6 | . | . | TRBV7-9 | TGTGCCAGCAGCTTCCGGGACACCTCTGGGGCCAACGTCCTGACTTTC | CASSFRDTSGANVLTF
12 | TRBJ2-5 | . | . | TRBV6-1 | TGTGCCAGCAGTGACAGAGGAGAGACCCAGTACTTC | CASSDRGETQYF
13 | TRBJ1-1 | . | TRBD1 | TRBV15 | TGTGCCACCAGGCGACAGGGGAACACTGAAGCTTTCTTT | CATRRQGNTEAFF
14 | TRBJ2-7 | few | TRBD1 | TRBV5-6 | TGTGCCAGCAGCTTTCCTGACAGGGACCACGAGCAGTACTTC | CASSFPDRDHEQYF
14 | TRBJ1-1 | . | . | TRBV11-2 | TGTGCCAGCAGCTCTCAGGTTTTTCTCACTGAAGCTTTCTTT | CASSSQVFLTEAFF
18 | TRBJ2-1 | . | TRBD2 | TRBV7-3 | TGTGCCAGCAGCTTAGGTGTGGGAAGCGGGAGCTCCTACAATGAGCAGTTCTTC | CASSLGVGSGSSYNEQFF
12 | TRBJ1-1 | once | . | TRBV28 | TGTGCCAGCAGACGGACAGAGCTAGAAGCTTTCTTT | CASRRTELEAFF
11 | TRBJ1-2 | . | . | TRBV20-1 | TGCAGTGCTAGAAGCGGGCTTGGCTACACCTTC | CSARSGLGYTF
15 | TRBJ1-1 | . | . | TRBV7-8 | TGTGCCAGCACCATCGGGCCCAGGGTCATCCCTGAAGCTTTCTTT | CASTIGPRVIPEAFF